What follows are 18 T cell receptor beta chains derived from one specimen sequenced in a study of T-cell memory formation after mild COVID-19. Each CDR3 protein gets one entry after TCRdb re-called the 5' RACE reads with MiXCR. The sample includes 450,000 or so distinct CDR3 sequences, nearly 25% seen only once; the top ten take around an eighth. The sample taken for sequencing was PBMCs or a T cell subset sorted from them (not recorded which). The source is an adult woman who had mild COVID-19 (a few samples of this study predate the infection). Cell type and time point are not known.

The CDR3 DNA follows: TGTGCCAGCAGCCGAACCGGAGGGAGTAGTCAAGATACGCAGTATTTT. Its protein is CASSRTGGSSQDTQYF. V and J are TRBV3-1 and TRBJ2-3, with a tentative D call TRBD2 (6 bases). Trimming pared 4 bases from V and 5 bases from J, leaving 19 bases between. Germline V lookup: CDR1 LGHDT, CDR2 YNNKEL (reference sequence). CDR3 length: 16 residues.

CDR3 sequence: CASSIEPGLALDTQYF. CDR3 nucleotides: TGTGCCAGTAGTATAGAACCGGGACTAGCGCTTGATACGCAGTATTTT. The rearrangement joins TRBV19 to TRBJ2-3; 10 bases align to TRBD2. Germline V CDR1 and CDR2: LNHDA, SQIVND (reference sequence). The CDR3 consists of 16 residues. Germline trimming cut 0 bases from V and 6 bases from J; bases unmatched to any gene: 6.

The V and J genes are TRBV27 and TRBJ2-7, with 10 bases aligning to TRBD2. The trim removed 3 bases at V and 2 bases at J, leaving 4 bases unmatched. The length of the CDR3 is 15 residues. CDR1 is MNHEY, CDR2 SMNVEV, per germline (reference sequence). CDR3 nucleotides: TGTGCCAGCAGTTTTAGCGGGGGGTTCGCCTACGAGCAGTACTTC. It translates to CASSFSGGFAYEQYF.

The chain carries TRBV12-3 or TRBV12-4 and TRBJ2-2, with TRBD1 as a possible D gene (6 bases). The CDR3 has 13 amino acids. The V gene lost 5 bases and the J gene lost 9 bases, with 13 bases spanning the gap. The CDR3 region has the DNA TGTGCCAGCAGTCCATCGACAGGATGGGAGCTGTTTTTT. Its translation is CASSPSTGWELFF.

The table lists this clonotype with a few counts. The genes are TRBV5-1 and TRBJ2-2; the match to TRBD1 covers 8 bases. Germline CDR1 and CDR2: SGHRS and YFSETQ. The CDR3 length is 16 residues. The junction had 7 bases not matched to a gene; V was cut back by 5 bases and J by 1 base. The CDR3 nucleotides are TGCGCCAGCAGAACCTCGGACAGGGAGAACACCGGGGAGCTGTTTTTT. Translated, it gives CASRTSDRENTGELFF.

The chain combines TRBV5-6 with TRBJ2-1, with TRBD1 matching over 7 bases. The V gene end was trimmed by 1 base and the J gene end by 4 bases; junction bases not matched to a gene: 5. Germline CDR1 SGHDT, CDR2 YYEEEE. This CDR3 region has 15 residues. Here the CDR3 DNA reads TGTGCCAGCAGCTTGTGGTGGACAGGTTACAATGAGCAGTTCTTC. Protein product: CASSLWWTGYNEQFF.

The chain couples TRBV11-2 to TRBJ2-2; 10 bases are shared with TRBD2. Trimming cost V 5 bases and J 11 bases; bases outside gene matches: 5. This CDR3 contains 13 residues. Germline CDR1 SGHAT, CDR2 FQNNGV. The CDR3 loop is CASSRLAGPELFF. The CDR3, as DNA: TGTGCCAGCAGCCGACTAGCGGGCCCTGAGCTGTTTTTT.

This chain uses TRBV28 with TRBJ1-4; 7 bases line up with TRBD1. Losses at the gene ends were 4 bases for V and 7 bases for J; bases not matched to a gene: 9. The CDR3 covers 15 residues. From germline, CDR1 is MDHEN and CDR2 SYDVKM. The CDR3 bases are TGTGCCAGCAGTTCCCCCAGGGGGGCGGTTGAAAAACTGTTTTTT. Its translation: CASSSPRGAVEKLFF. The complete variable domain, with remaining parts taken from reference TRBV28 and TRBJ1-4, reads DVKVTQSSRYLVKRTGEKVFLECVQDMDHENMFWYRQDPGLGLRLIYFSYDVKMKEKGDIPEGYSVSREKKERFSLILESASTNQTSMYLCASSSPRGAVEKLFFGSGTQLSVL.

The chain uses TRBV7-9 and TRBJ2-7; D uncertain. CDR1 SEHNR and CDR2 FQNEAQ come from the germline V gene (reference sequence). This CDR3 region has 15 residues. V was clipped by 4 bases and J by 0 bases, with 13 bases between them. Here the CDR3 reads CASSSTDEHSYEQYF. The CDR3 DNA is TGTGCCAGCAGCTCAACGGACGAACACTCCTACGAGCAGTACTTC.

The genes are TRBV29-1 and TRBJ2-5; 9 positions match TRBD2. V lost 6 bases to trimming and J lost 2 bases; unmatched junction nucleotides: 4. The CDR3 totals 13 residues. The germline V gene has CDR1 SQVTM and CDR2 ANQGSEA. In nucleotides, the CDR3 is TGCAGCGTCGAGACTAGCGGTCAAGAGACCCAGTACTTC. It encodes CSVETSGQETQYF.

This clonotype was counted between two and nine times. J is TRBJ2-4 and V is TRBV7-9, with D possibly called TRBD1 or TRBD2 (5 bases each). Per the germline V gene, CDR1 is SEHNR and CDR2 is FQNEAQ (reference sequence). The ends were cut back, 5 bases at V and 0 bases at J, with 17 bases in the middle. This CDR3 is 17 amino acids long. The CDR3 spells CASSPTGAGIAKNIQYF. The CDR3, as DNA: TGTGCCAGCAGCCCTACTGGGGCGGGCATAGCCAAAAACATTCAGTACTTC.

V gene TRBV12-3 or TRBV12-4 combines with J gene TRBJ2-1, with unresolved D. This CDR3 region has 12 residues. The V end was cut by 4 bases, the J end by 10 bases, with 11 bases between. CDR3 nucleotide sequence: TGTGCCAGCAGTTCGTGGTGGCGAGAGCAGTTCTTC. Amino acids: CASSSWWREQFF.

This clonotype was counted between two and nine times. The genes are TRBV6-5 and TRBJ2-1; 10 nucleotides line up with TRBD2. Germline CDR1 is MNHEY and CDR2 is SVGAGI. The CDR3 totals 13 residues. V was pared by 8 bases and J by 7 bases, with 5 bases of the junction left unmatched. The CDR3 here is CASSSGRGNEQFF. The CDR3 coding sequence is TGTGCCAGCTCTAGCGGGAGAGGGAATGAGCAGTTCTTC.

DNA of the CDR3: TGTGCCAGCAGCTTAACTGGTGGCGGGAGAGCATCCTACGAGCAGTACTTC. Its translation is CASSLTGGGRASYEQYF. The chain recombines TRBV7-2 with TRBJ2-7; 7 bases map to TRBD2. CDR3 length: 17 amino acids. The V gene's germline CDR1 is SGHTA and CDR2 FQGNSA. The V gene end was trimmed by 2 bases and the J gene end by 1 base; junction bases not matched to a gene: 11.

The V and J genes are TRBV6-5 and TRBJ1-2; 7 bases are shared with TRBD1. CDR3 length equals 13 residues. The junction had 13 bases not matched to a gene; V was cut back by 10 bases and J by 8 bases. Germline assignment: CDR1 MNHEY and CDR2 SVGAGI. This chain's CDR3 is CATRGTAGAGYTF. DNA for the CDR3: TGTGCCACCCGCGGGACAGCCGGGGCCGGCTACACCTTC.

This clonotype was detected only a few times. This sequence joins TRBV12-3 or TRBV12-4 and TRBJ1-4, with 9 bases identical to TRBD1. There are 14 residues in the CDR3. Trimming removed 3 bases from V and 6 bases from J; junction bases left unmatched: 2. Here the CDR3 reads CASSFRDRDEKLFF. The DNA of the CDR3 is TGTGCCAGCAGTTTCCGGGACAGGGATGAAAAACTGTTTTTT.

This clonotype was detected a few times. The CDR3 DNA is TGCGCCAGCAGCTTAGTCGCGGGATCTCTGAATGAGCAGTTCTTC. Its translation: CASSLVAGSLNEQFF. The V call is TRBV5-1, the J call TRBJ2-1; D possibly corresponds to TRBD2 (6 bases). Germline CDR1 reads SGHRS; CDR2 reads YFSETQ. The CDR3 spans 15 residues. The V gene lost 2 bases and the J gene lost 7 bases, with 16 bases spanning the gap.

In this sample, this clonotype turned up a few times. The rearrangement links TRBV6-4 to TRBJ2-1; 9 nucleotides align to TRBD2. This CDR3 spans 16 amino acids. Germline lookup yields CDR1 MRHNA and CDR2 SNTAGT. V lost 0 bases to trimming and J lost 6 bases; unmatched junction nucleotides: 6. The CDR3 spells CASSDSAGGSLNEQFF. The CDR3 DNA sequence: TGTGCCAGCAGTGACTCCGCGGGGGGGAGCCTCAATGAGCAGTTCTTC.